A selection of T cell receptor beta chains follows, all from one sample in a study of shared clonotypes between healthy human individuals. Only in-frame clones appear in the TCRdb table, and some are missing; sequencing was by immunoSEQ multiplex PCR. The sample comprises 730,000 or so clones, roughly 78% of which are singletons, and about 1.8% rests with the top ten. The material sequenced was memory CD4+ T cells sorted from blood. The source is a woman under 40 in good health. Each CDR3 is given with its conserved first and last residue. A D gene is named only where the DNA matches it firmly. Size is stated for part of the rows, as once, few or many counts, or as a class when the clone is expanded.

clone size: few
V gene: TRBV30
D gene: .
J gene: TRBJ1-1
CDR3 protein: CAWSRTVNTEAFF
CDR3 DNA: TGTGCCTGGAGCCGGACAGTGAACACTGAAGCTTTCTTT

clone size: .
V gene: TRBV2
D gene: .
J gene: TRBJ2-3
CDR3 protein: CASSELVPTDTQYF
CDR3 DNA: TGTGCCAGCAGTGAGCTAGTCCCCACAGATACGCAGTATTTT

clone size: .
V gene: TRBV7-2
D gene: TRBD2
J gene: TRBJ2-2
CDR3 protein: CASSLGGLSNTGELFF
CDR3 DNA: TGTGCCAGCAGCTTAGGGGGACTATCGAACACCGGGGAGCTGTTTTTT

clone size: once
V gene: TRBV7-2
D gene: .
J gene: TRBJ1-4
CDR3 protein: CASSFGGGEKLFF
CDR3 DNA: TGTGCCAGCAGCTTCGGAGGTGGTGAAAAACTGTTTTTT

clone size: .
V gene: TRBV2
D gene: .
J gene: TRBJ2-1
CDR3 protein: CASSEAGEQFF
CDR3 DNA: TGTGCCAGCAGTGAAGCGGGGGAGCAGTTCTTC

clone size: .
V gene: TRBV5-1
D gene: .
J gene: TRBJ2-1
CDR3 protein: CASSLEAGISSYNEQFF
CDR3 DNA: TGCGCCAGCAGCTTGGAGGCGGGAATTAGCTCCTACAATGAGCAGTTCTTC

clone size: .
V gene: TRBV5-6
D gene: .
J gene: TRBJ2-7
CDR3 protein: CASSLYISHEQYF
CDR3 DNA: TGTGCCAGCAGCTTGTACATCTCCCACGAGCAGTACTTC

clone size: few
V gene: TRBV6-5
D gene: TRBD1
J gene: TRBJ2-7
CDR3 protein: CASSRQGEGSYEQYF
CDR3 DNA: TGTGCCAGCAGCCGACAGGGGGAGGGATCCTACGAGCAGTACTTC

clone size: few
V gene: TRBV30
D gene: .
J gene: TRBJ2-5
CDR3 protein: CAWSASVRAQETQYF
CDR3 DNA: TGTGCCTGGAGTGCCAGTGTTCGGGCCCAAGAGACCCAGTACTTC

clone size: .
V gene: TRBV7-8
D gene: .
J gene: TRBJ1-4
CDR3 protein: CASSLVGGAAANEKLFF
CDR3 DNA: TGTGCCAGCAGCTTAGTGGGGGGGGCGGCAGCTAATGAAAAACTGTTTTTT

clone size: .
V gene: TRBV14
D gene: TRBD1
J gene: TRBJ1-1
CDR3 protein: CASSQGFYSGGKAFF
CDR3 DNA: TGTGCCAGCAGCCAAGGGTTTTACTCAGGGGGCAAAGCTTTCTTT

clone size: .
V gene: TRBV5-8
D gene: TRBD2
J gene: TRBJ2-5
CDR3 protein: CASSQGLALQETQYF
CDR3 DNA: TGTGCCAGCAGCCAGGGACTAGCGTTACAAGAGACCCAGTACTTC

clone size: .
V gene: TRBV7-9
D gene: .
J gene: TRBJ2-1
CDR3 protein: CASRAGVSYNEQFF
CDR3 DNA: TGTGCCAGCAGAGCTGGGGTCTCCTACAATGAGCAGTTCTTC

clone size: .
V gene: TRBV9
D gene: .
J gene: TRBJ1-2
CDR3 protein: CASSPRHGRDYGYTF
CDR3 DNA: TGTGCCAGCAGCCCTCGTCACGGTCGGGACTATGGCTACACCTTC

clone size: few
V gene: TRBV4-2
D gene: .
J gene: TRBJ1-5
CDR3 protein: CASSQDSNQPQHF
CDR3 DNA: TGTGCCAGCAGCCAAGATAGCAATCAGCCCCAGCATTTT

clone size: .
V gene: TRBV5-1
D gene: .
J gene: TRBJ1-5
CDR3 protein: CASSLDGGEGNQPQHF
CDR3 DNA: TGCGCCAGCAGCTTGGACGGGGGCGAGGGCAATCAGCCCCAGCATTTT

clone size: .
V gene: TRBV27
D gene: .
J gene: TRBJ2-7
CDR3 protein: CASSKRQGPTGYEQYF
CDR3 DNA: TGTGCCAGCAGTAAACGCCAGGGGCCTACCGGATACGAGCAGTACTTC

clone size: .
V gene: TRBV6-4
D gene: TRBD1
J gene: TRBJ2-3
CDR3 protein: CASSGTGGGTSTQYF
CDR3 DNA: TGTGCCAGCAGTGGGACAGGGGGCGGAACGTCTACGCAGTATTTT

clone size: .
V gene: TRBV6-6
D gene: .
J gene: TRBJ2-2
CDR3 protein: CASRLRADTGELFF
CDR3 DNA: TGTGCCAGCAGATTAAGAGCGGACACCGGGGAGCTGTTTTTT

clone size: once
V gene: TRBV6-5
D gene: TRBD1
J gene: TRBJ2-7
CDR3 protein: CASSSPRDRNSYEQYF
CDR3 DNA: TGTGCCAGCAGTTCCCCCCGGGACAGAAACTCCTACGAGCAGTACTTC

clone size: .
V gene: TRBV5-4
D gene: .
J gene: TRBJ1-3
CDR3 protein: CASSSSNSGNTIYF
CDR3 DNA: TGTGCCAGCAGCTCGAGCAACTCTGGAAACACCATATATTTT

clone size: once
V gene: TRBV10-3
D gene: .
J gene: TRBJ2-3
CDR3 protein: CATLSTVTDTQYF
CDR3 DNA: TGTGCCACGCTATCGACAGTCACAGATACGCAGTATTTT

clone size: .
V gene: TRBV19
D gene: .
J gene: TRBJ1-2
CDR3 protein: CASSPPGDYGYTF
CDR3 DNA: TGTGCCAGTAGTCCACCGGGTGATTATGGCTACACCTTC

clone size: .
V gene: TRBV2
D gene: .
J gene: TRBJ2-5
CDR3 protein: CASTAPPETQYF
CDR3 DNA: TGTGCCAGCACCGCGCCTCCCGAGACCCAGTACTTC

clone size: .
V gene: TRBV5-1
D gene: .
J gene: TRBJ1-3
CDR3 protein: CASTTGGSGNTIYF
CDR3 DNA: TGCGCCAGCACCACCGGGGGTTCAGGAAACACCATATATTTT

clone size: .
V gene: TRBV5-6
D gene: TRBD1
J gene: TRBJ1-5
CDR3 protein: CASSFSLDRAGNQPQHF
CDR3 DNA: TGTGCCAGCAGCTTTTCCCTCGACAGGGCCGGAAATCAGCCCCAGCATTTT

clone size: many
V gene: TRBV6-1
D gene: TRBD1
J gene: TRBJ2-7
CDR3 protein: CASSEQGASSYEQYF
CDR3 DNA: TGTGCCAGCAGTGAACAGGGGGCCAGCTCTTACGAGCAGTACTTC

clone size: .
V gene: TRBV7-2
D gene: TRBD1
J gene: TRBJ2-7
CDR3 protein: CASSFTGATYEQYF
CDR3 DNA: TGTGCCAGCAGCTTTACAGGGGCGACCTACGAGCAGTACTTC

clone size: .
V gene: TRBV5-1
D gene: TRBD2
J gene: TRBJ2-3
CDR3 protein: CASSPGLAGGGDTQYF
CDR3 DNA: TGCGCCAGCAGCCCTGGACTAGCGGGTGGTGGAGATACGCAGTATTTT

clone size: .
V gene: TRBV7-6
D gene: .
J gene: TRBJ2-3
CDR3 protein: CASSLVGRSLTDTQYF
CDR3 DNA: TGTGCCAGCAGCTTAGTCGGCCGAAGTCTCACAGATACGCAGTATTTT

clone size: .
V gene: TRBV27
D gene: .
J gene: TRBJ2-4
CDR3 protein: CASSLAGIWYF
CDR3 DNA: TGTGCCAGCAGTTTGGCAGGAATTTGGTACTTC

clone size: once
V gene: TRBV5-1
D gene: .
J gene: TRBJ2-7
CDR3 protein: CASSGGAVSSYEQYF
CDR3 DNA: TGCGCCAGCAGCGGGGGGGCGGTTAGCTCCTACGAGCAGTACTTC

clone size: .
V gene: TRBV25-1
D gene: .
J gene: TRBJ2-7
CDR3 protein: CASSERTGSYGQYF
CDR3 DNA: TGTGCCAGCAGTGAACGCACAGGTTCTTACGGGCAGTACTTC

clone size: .
V gene: TRBV6-5
D gene: .
J gene: TRBJ2-1
CDR3 protein: CASSYSSWQEHEQFF
CDR3 DNA: TGTGCCAGCAGTTACTCGTCGTGGCAAGAGCATGAGCAGTTCTTC

clone size: few
V gene: TRBV6-5
D gene: .
J gene: TRBJ1-1
CDR3 protein: CASIDRDKHTEAFF
CDR3 DNA: TGTGCCAGCATAGACCGGGACAAGCACACTGAAGCTTTCTTT

clone size: few
V gene: TRBV2
D gene: TRBD1
J gene: TRBJ2-7
CDR3 protein: CASRRQGSSTYEQYF
CDR3 DNA: TGTGCCAGCAGACGACAGGGAAGTAGTACCTACGAGCAGTACTTC

clone size: .
V gene: TRBV5-1
D gene: TRBD2
J gene: TRBJ2-1
CDR3 protein: CASSLVLAGGKHEQFF
CDR3 DNA: TGCGCCAGCAGCTTGGTTCTAGCGGGAGGTAAACATGAGCAGTTCTTC